Below, 13 T cell receptor beta chains from the same sample are listed, as sequenced in a study of response to subunit inactivated influenza vaccine. TCRdb recomputed calls from the RT-PCR reads with MiXCR, one row per CDR3 protein. Here the sample spans around 750,000 distinct CDR3 sequences, 21% being singletons. The sequencing here drew on PBMCs from blood, taken 5 to 6 days after vaccination. These receptors originate from a man aged 50-60 years who received an inactivated influenza vaccine.

This clonotype has a handful of counts. The genes are TRBV20-1 and TRBJ2-3, with unresolved D. The V gene lost 2 bases and the J gene lost 7 bases, with 13 bases spanning the gap. Germline V CDR1 and CDR2: DFQATT, SNEGSKA (reference sequence). The CDR3 has 13 residues. The CDR3 loop is CSARFRNGHTQYF. The CDR3 DNA reads as TGCAGTGCTAGATTCAGGAACGGTCATACGCAGTATTTT.

This clonotype has a single count. The CDR3 nucleotides are TGTGCCAGCAGCTTGGACGGGACGGCGGCCTACAATGAGCAGTTCTTC. Residues: CASSLDGTAAYNEQFF. The V gene is TRBV11-2, the J gene TRBJ2-1; either TRBD1 or TRBD2 may supply D (5 bases each). Between the trimmed V and J ends, which lost 3 bases and 2 bases, there was a span of 14 bases. The V gene's germline CDR1 is SGHAT and CDR2 FQNNGV. This CDR3 has 16 residues.

This clonotype has more than one count but fewer than ten. For the CDR3, the DNA is TGCGCCAGCAGCTTGGATCTGGGGGCCGTGGATACGCAGTATTTT. It yields the protein CASSLDLGAVDTQYF. This chain uses TRBV5-1 with TRBJ2-3, with D perhaps matching TRBD1 (6 bases). Germline loops: CDR1 SGHRS, CDR2 YFSETQ. CDR3 length equals 15 residues. The V gene lost 0 bases and the J gene lost 6 bases, with 14 bases spanning the gap.

The CDR3 protein is CSAPLLAGGSEQYF. CDR3 coding DNA: TGCAGTGCACCCCTCCTAGCGGGAGGATCCGAGCAGTACTTC. This chain joins TRBV20-1 and TRBJ2-7, with 11 bases matching TRBD2. The J segment lost 6 bases and the V segment lost 6 bases, leaving 10 bases of the junction unmatched. The CDR3 consists of 14 residues. Germline V gene data show CDR1 as DFQATT and CDR2 as SNEGSKA (reference sequence).

This clonotype was picked up a small number of times. The CDR3 nucleotides read TGTGCCAGCAGCTCCTCGTCCGACAGGGTAAAACTGTTTTTT. Its protein is CASSSSSDRVKLFF. The V and J genes are TRBV7-9 and TRBJ1-4; 7 bases match TRBD1. The CDR3 runs 14 residues. CDR1 and CDR2 from the germline V gene are SEHNR and FQNEAQ (reference sequence). The V and J ends lost 4 bases and 10 bases, in that order; junction bases with no gene match: 9.

This clonotype showed up just a few times. CDR3 DNA: TGTGCCAGCAGCGTAGCCGGGGGCTCTGAAAAACTGTTTTTT. This gives the protein CASSVAGGSEKLFF. This chain uses TRBV9 with TRBJ1-4; TRBD1 might be the D (6 bases). CDR1 and CDR2 from the germline V gene are SGDLS and YYNGEE. This CDR3 has 14 residues. V was pared by 0 bases and J by 7 bases, with 10 bases between.

This clonotype was counted only a few times. The chain recombines TRBV6-2 or TRBV6-3 with TRBJ2-5; 8 bases are shared with TRBD2. V lost 7 bases and J lost 5; bases outside the gene matches: 9. This CDR3 contains 14 residues. Per germline, CDR1 MNHEY and CDR2 SVGEGT. CDR3 sequence (DNA): TGTGCCAGCACCACCGGGACTAGACTGGAGACCCAGTACTTC. Protein: CASTTGTRLETQYF.

This clonotype was picked up a small number of times. The chain uses TRBV5-1 and TRBJ1-2, with a weak D call TRBD1 (5 bases). The CDR3 loop spans 16 amino acids. Germline lookup yields CDR1 SGHRS and CDR2 YFSETQ. V lost 2 bases, J lost 1 base, and 15 bases lay in between. CDR3 in DNA: TGCGCCAGCAGCTTTGGGAACCGGGACGGTAACTATGGCTACACCTTC. It is translated as CASSFGNRDGNYGYTF.

This clonotype has just a few counts. The chain has TRBV11-2 and TRBJ2-2, with TRBD2 matching 10 bases. CDR3 length equals 16 residues. Germline V gives CDR1 SGHAT, CDR2 FQNNGV. After removal of 2 bases from V and 4 bases from J, the junction contained 4 bases not matched to a gene. DNA of the CDR3: TGTGCCAGCAGCTTAAATGTAGCGGGGGGCACCGGGGAGCTGTTTTTT. Translated, it gives CASSLNVAGGTGELFF.

This clonotype was counted only a few times. The V gene is TRBV9, the J gene TRBJ2-3; perhaps TRBD1 as D (6 bases). Germline values: CDR1 SGDLS, CDR2 YYNGEE. This CDR3 is 16 amino acids long. V lost 0 bases, J lost 2 bases, and 13 bases lay in between. The CDR3 loop is CASSVEQGVPTDTQYF. CDR3 nucleotides: TGTGCCAGCAGCGTAGAACAGGGCGTCCCCACAGATACGCAGTATTTT.

The chain combines TRBV30 with TRBJ2-7; 10 bases line up with TRBD1. The CDR3 totals 12 residues. The V and J ends lost 7 bases and 4 bases, in that order; junction bases with no gene match: 4. The germline V gene has CDR1 GTSNPN and CDR2 SVGIG (reference sequence). CDR3 DNA sequence: TGTGCCTTTGACAGGGGGCAATACGAGCAGTACTTC. Its protein is CAFDRGQYEQYF.

This clonotype was found many times. The chain is built from TRBV11-2 and TRBJ1-2, with 7 bases that match TRBD1. The CDR3 is made up of 16 amino acids. The V gene end was trimmed by 2 bases and the J gene end by 2 bases; junction bases not matched to a gene: 8. The germline CDR1 and CDR2 sequences are SGHAT and FQNNGV. CDR3 region: CASSLSGGVGNYGYTF. The CDR3 DNA sequence: TGTGCCAGCAGCTTATCAGGGGGAGTAGGCAACTATGGCTACACCTTC.

V usage is TRBV20-1 and J usage is TRBJ2-5, with a possible D match to TRBD1 (6 bases). The V gene's germline CDR1 is DFQATT and CDR2 SNEGSKA (reference sequence). V was trimmed by 5 bases and J by 7 bases, leaving 8 bases between them. The CDR3 runs 10 residues. The DNA for the CDR3 is TGCAGTGCTCTGGACAGGACCCAGTACTTC. It translates to CSALDRTQYF.